This T cell receptor beta chain comes out of a study of cytomegalovirus exposure and HLA in healthy donors. Overall study context: A subsequent analysis reported that the roughly 120 validation repertoires were produced on the same platform that had also been used for the 600 to 700 first-cohort repertoires.

About this clone itself: Its antigen is still unknown.

The V segment lost 6 bases and the J segment 4 bases; nucleotides outside the gene matches: 6. Germline assignment: CDR1 MNHEY and CDR2 SVGAGI. This CDR3 is built from 14 residues. Profiled with immunoSEQ multiplex PCR; TCRdb holds only in-frame clones, not every one. The repertoire holds about 65,000 clones, 90% to 95% seen once, with 1.3% in the top ten. Whole-study results and caveats: Among TCR beta chains, those listed as cytomegalovirus-associated numbered roughly 150.

Sequenced sample: PBMCs. The chain couples TRBV6-5 to TRBJ1-2; 9 bases line up with TRBD1. The clonotype comes from a woman under 30 in good health and CMV-seronegative. The DNA for the CDR3 is TGTGCCAGCAGCCTTACAGGGGGCGCCTATGGCTACACCTTC. Protein sequence: CASSLTGGAYGYTF.